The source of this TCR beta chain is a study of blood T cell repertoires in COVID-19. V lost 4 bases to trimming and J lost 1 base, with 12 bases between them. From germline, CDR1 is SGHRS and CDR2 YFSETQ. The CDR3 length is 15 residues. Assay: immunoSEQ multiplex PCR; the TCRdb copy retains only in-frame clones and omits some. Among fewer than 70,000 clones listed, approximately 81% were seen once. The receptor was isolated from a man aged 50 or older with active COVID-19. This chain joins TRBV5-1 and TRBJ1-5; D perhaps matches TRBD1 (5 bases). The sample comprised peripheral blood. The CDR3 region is CASSPGGTSNQPQHF. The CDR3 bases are TGCGCCAGCAGCCCGGGGGGAACAAGCAATCAGCCCCAGCATTTT.